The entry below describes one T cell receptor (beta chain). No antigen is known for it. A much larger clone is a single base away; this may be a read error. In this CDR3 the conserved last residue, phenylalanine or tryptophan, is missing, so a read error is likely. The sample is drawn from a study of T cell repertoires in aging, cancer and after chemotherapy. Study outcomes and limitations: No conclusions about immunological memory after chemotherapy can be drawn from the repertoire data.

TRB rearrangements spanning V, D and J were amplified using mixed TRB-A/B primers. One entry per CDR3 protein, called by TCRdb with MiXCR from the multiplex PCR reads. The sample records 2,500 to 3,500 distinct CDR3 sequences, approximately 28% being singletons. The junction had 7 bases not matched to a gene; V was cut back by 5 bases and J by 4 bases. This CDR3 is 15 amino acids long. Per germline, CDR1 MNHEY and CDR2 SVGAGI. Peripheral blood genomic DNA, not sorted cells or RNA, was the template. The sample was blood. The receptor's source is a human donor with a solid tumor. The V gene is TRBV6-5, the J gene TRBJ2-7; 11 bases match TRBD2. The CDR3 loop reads CASSETSGSGYEQYL. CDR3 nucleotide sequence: TGTGCCAGCAGTGAAACTAGCGGGAGTGGGTACGAGCAGTACTTG.